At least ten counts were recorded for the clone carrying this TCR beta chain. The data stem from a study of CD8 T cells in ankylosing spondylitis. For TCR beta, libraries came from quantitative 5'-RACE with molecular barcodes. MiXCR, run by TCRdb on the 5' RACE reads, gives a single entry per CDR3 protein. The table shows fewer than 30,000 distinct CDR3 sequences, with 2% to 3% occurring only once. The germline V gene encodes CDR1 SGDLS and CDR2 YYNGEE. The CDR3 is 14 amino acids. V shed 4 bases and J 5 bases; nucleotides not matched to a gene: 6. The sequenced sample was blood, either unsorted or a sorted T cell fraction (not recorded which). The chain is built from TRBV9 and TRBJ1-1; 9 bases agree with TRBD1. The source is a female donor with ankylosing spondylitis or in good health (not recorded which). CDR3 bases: TGTGCCAGCAGCACCAGACAGGGGGAGACTGAAGCTTTCTTT. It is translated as CASSTRQGETEAFF. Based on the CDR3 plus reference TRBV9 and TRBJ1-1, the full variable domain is DSGVTQTPKHLITATGQRVTLRCSPRSGDLSVYWYQQSLDQGLQFLIQYYNGEERAKGNILERFSAQQFPDLHSELNLSSLELGDSALYFCASSTRQGETEAFFGQGTRLTVV.